These 25 T cell receptor beta chains share one sample of origin, sequenced in a study of resident and recirculating memory T cells in vitiligo. The method was immunoSEQ multiplex PCR; TCRdb's version includes in-frame clones alone and lacks a portion of them. The sample holds approximately 69,000 clones, approximately 93% seen once. Sequenced: blood. Receptors originate from a male donor with vitiligo.

The rearrangement uses TRBV4-2 and TRBJ1-2; 7 bases are a match to TRBD1. V was clipped by 0 bases and J by 7 bases; unmatched bases: 5. Germline V CDR1 and CDR2: LGHNA, YNFKEQ. The CDR3 extends over 14 amino acids. The CDR3 region is CASSQEDRAGGYTF. CDR3 DNA: TGTGCCAGCAGCCAAGAAGACAGGGCGGGTGGCTACACCTTC.

V and J are TRBV7-9 and TRBJ1-6; no clear D gene. Trimming removed 1 base at V and 0 bases at J, with 13 bases between. Germline V gene data show CDR1 as SEHNR and CDR2 as FQNEAQ (reference sequence). CDR3 length equals 18 residues. CDR3 nucleotide sequence: TGTGCCAGCAGCTTAGGTCGACACCAGAGCTCCTATAATTCACCCCTCCACTTT. Residues: CASSLGRHQSSYNSPLHF.

In this sample, this clone turned up once. The CDR3 nucleotides read TGTGCCAGCAGTGAGGGTGGCACCCACGAGCAGTACTTC. Amino acids: CASSEGGTHEQYF. This chain joins TRBV6-6 and TRBJ2-7; a weak D match, TRBD2 (5 bases). This CDR3 is built from 13 residues. Germline V gene lookup returns CDR1 MNHNY and CDR2 SVGAGI (reference sequence). Deletions cut 5 bases from V and 5 bases from J, with 13 bases between.

The chain links TRBV5-4 to TRBJ2-5, with TRBD2 matching 9 bases. This CDR3 region has 14 residues. The germline gives CDR1 SGHNT, CDR2 YYREEE (reference sequence). The trim removed 3 bases at V and 1 base at J, leaving 1 base unmatched. CDR3 sequence reads: CASSSTSGQETQYF. CDR3 bases: TGTGCCAGCAGCTCGACTAGCGGCCAAGAGACCCAGTACTTC.

The rearrangement links TRBV12-5 to TRBJ1-2; D ambiguous. V gave up 3 bases and J gave up 2 bases, with 16 bases separating them. Germline CDR1 is LGHNT and CDR2 is FRNRAP. This CDR3 has 16 residues. The CDR3 DNA reads TGTGCTAGTGGTTTCGAGGGCCGCCTGGTAAACTATGGCTACACCTTC. Translation gives CASGFEGRLVNYGYTF.

A few counts support this clone. The V call is TRBV27, the J call TRBJ2-2; a possible D gene is TRBD1 (5 bases). This CDR3 comprises 15 residues. Trimming removed 1 base at V and 7 bases at J, with 13 bases between. CDR1 and CDR2 from the germline V gene are MNHEY and SMNVEV (reference sequence). DNA of the CDR3: TGTGCCAGCAGTTTATTTCCCAGGGTTCTCGGGGAGCTGTTTTTT. Translation: CASSLFPRVLGELFF.

The V call is TRBV2, the J call TRBJ2-7; 11 bases line up with TRBD1. Germline V CDR1 and CDR2: SNHLY, FYNNEI. The V and J ends lost 5 bases and 2 bases, in that order; junction bases with no gene match: 5. CDR3 length: 15 residues. CDR3 bases: TGTGCCAGCAGTTATGGACAGGGGGCACCCTACGAGCAGTACTTC. Protein sequence: CASSYGQGAPYEQYF.

The chain combines TRBV5-1 with TRBJ2-2; weak D call: TRBD2 (6 bases). V lost 5 bases to trimming and J lost 5 bases, with 16 bases between them. The germline V gene encodes CDR1 SGHRS and CDR2 YFSETQ. This CDR3 is built from 15 residues. The CDR3 region is CASRAGTAETGELFF. CDR3 bases: TGCGCCAGCAGGGCCGGGACTGCCGAAACCGGGGAGCTGTTTTTT. Full variable domain (rest looked up from reference TRBV5-1 and TRBJ2-2): KAGVTQTPRYLIKTRGQQVTLSCSPISGHRSVSWYQQTPGQGLQFLFEYFSETQRNKGNFPGRFSGRQFSNSRSEMNVSTLELGDSALYLCASRAGTAETGELFFGEGSRLTVL.

The rearrangement uses TRBV19 and TRBJ1-1; 9 positions match TRBD1. The CDR3 loop spans 14 amino acids. Germline CDR1 reads LNHDA; CDR2 reads SQIVND (reference sequence). The ends lost 6 bases at V and 5 bases at J; junction bases unmatched: 7. CDR3 protein: CASSPTGGGTEAFF. For the CDR3, the DNA is TGTGCCAGTAGCCCGACAGGGGGTGGGACTGAAGCTTTCTTT.

The chain couples TRBV5-8 to TRBJ1-5; 7 nucleotides align to TRBD1. The CDR3 is 15 amino acids. V was clipped by 3 bases and J by 5 bases; unmatched bases: 8. Germline V gene sequence: CDR1 SGHTS, CDR2 YDEGEE. The CDR3 DNA reads as TGTGCCAGCAGCTCGCCGGGACAGTTACATCAGCCCCAGCATTTT. It encodes CASSSPGQLHQPQHF.

The chain employs TRBV6-6 and TRBJ1-1; D remains unclear. The CDR3 is 16 residues long. V was shortened by 0 bases and J by 1 base, with 12 bases between the two germline ends. Germline V gene data show CDR1 as MNHNY and CDR2 as SVGAGI (reference sequence). The CDR3 sequence is CASSYSSGRQNTEAFF. The DNA for the CDR3 is TGTGCCAGCAGTTACTCGTCCGGCAGACAGAACACTGAAGCTTTCTTT.

V gene TRBV6-1 combines with J gene TRBJ1-2, with 8 nucleotides matching TRBD1. The V gene end was trimmed by 5 bases and the J gene end by 8 bases; junction bases not matched to a gene: 7. Germline-derived CDR1 and CDR2 are MNHNS and SASEGT. The CDR3 length is 13 residues. The CDR3 here is CASSNQGARGYTF. The CDR3 region has the DNA TGTGCCAGCAGTAACCAGGGGGCGCGGGGCTACACCTTC.

This sequence joins TRBV4-2 and TRBJ2-3, with 7 positions matching TRBD2. The CDR3 sequence is 15 residues long. V lost 4 bases, J lost 8 bases, and 12 bases stayed unmatched. In germline, CDR1 is LGHNA, CDR2 YNFKEQ. Here the CDR3 DNA reads TGTGCCAGCAGCCGGACTAGTAGCCGCTCGGGTACGCAGTATTTT. Translating it yields CASSRTSSRSGTQYF.

V and J are TRBV7-2 and TRBJ1-1, with D perhaps TRBD1 (5 bases). V was trimmed by 1 base and J by 8 bases, leaving 11 bases between them. The germline CDR1 and CDR2 sequences are SGHTA and FQGNSA. This CDR3 comprises 13 residues. For the CDR3, the DNA is TGTGCCAGCAGCTTAGACAGGTTTTTGGAAGCTTTCTTT. Residues: CASSLDRFLEAFF.

The chain links TRBV5-1 to TRBJ1-2, with D possibly matching TRBD1 (5 bases). CDR3 length equals 13 residues. Germline-derived CDR1 and CDR2 are SGHRS and YFSETQ. The V and J ends lost 5 bases and 6 bases respectively, with 14 bases between them. In nucleotides, the CDR3 is TGCGCCAGCAGATTGCGGGACTCCGATGGCTACACCTTC. Translating gives CASRLRDSDGYTF.

The chain links TRBV15 to TRBJ1-2; D is unresolved. Germline lookup yields CDR1 LNHNV and CDR2 YYDKDF (reference sequence). CDR3 length: 13 residues. V lost 1 base and J 4 bases, leaving 7 bases between the germline ends. The CDR3 nucleotides are TGTGCCACCAGCAGAGGGAGGAGCTATGGCTACACCTTC. Its translation is CATSRGRSYGYTF.

The CDR3 sequence is CASSLVRGGNNEQFF. The CDR3 DNA is TGCGCCAGCAGCTTGGTTAGGGGGGGTAACAATGAGCAGTTCTTC. V and J are TRBV5-1 and TRBJ2-1; D may be TRBD2 (7 bases). The CDR3 length is 15 residues. Trimming removed 0 bases at V and 5 bases at J, with 12 bases between. CDR1 and CDR2 from the germline V gene are SGHRS and YFSETQ.

The gene calls are TRBV2 and TRBJ1-5; 12 nucleotides align to TRBD1. The CDR3 spans 16 residues. The germline CDR1 and CDR2 sequences are SNHLY and FYNNEI. V lost 5 bases, J lost 6 bases, and 8 bases stayed unmatched. The CDR3 bases are TGTGCCAGCAGTCCCGGGACAGGGGGCGGGGGTCAGCCCCAGCATTTT. It encodes CASSPGTGGGGQPQHF.

The V call is TRBV30, the J call TRBJ2-2; D unresolved. The CDR3 totals 14 residues. CDR1 and CDR2 (germline): GTSNPN, SVGIG (reference sequence). The germline V and J ends were trimmed by 3 bases and 0 bases, with 8 bases remaining between them. This chain's CDR3 is CAWSLIANTGELFF. The CDR3 DNA follows: TGTGCCTGGAGCCTAATTGCGAACACCGGGGAGCTGTTTTTT.

The genes are TRBV4-3 and TRBJ2-1; perhaps TRBD2 as D (6 bases). The CDR3 contains 19 residues. The germline gives CDR1 LGHNA, CDR2 YSLEER. With 2 bases removed from V and 0 bases from J, the gap between germline ends came to 20 bases. The CDR3 is CASSQSPLRGSSSYNEQFF. CDR3 coding DNA: TGCGCCAGCAGCCAAAGTCCCCTTCGGGGGTCAAGCTCCTACAATGAGCAGTTCTTC.

The gene calls are TRBV4-2 and TRBJ2-5, with 7 bases identical to TRBD1. In germline, CDR1 is LGHNA, CDR2 YNFKEQ. The CDR3 spans 15 residues. V trimming: 3 bases; J trimming: 5 bases; junction bases outside the gene matches: 9. Here the CDR3 reads CASSQVQGEGETQYF. In nucleotides, the CDR3 is TGTGCCAGCAGCCAGGTCCAGGGGGAAGGGGAGACCCAGTACTTC.

V and J are TRBV9 and TRBJ1-5; 10 bases map to TRBD1. The length of the CDR3 is 15 residues. Looked up from germline, CDR1 is SGDLS and CDR2 is YYNGEE. V gave up 4 bases and J gave up 9 bases; unmatched junction bases: 10. CDR3 coding DNA: TGTGCCAGCAGCCCCGAGGGGACAGGGGTGCGGCCCCAGCATTTT. It codes for CASSPEGTGVRPQHF.

The chain combines TRBV5-1 with TRBJ2-7; D uncertain. Looked up from germline, CDR1 is SGHRS and CDR2 is YFSETQ. The V end was cut by 0 bases, the J end by 3 bases, with 10 bases between. The CDR3 contains 14 residues. CDR3 sequence: CASSLDSPYYEQYF. CDR3 coding DNA: TGCGCCAGCAGCTTGGACTCTCCCTACTACGAGCAGTACTTC. The whole variable domain, remainder taken from reference TRBV5-1 and TRBJ2-7, is KAGVTQTPRYLIKTRGQQVTLSCSPISGHRSVSWYQQTPGQGLQFLFEYFSETQRNKGNFPGRFSGRQFSNSRSEMNVSTLELGDSALYLCASSLDSPYYEQYFGPGTRLTVT.

V is TRBV5-4 and J is TRBJ1-1; no definite D call. The CDR3 consists of 14 residues. Per the germline V gene, CDR1 is SGHNT and CDR2 is YYREEE (reference sequence). V lost 5 bases to trimming and J lost 0 bases, with 11 bases between them. This CDR3 is CASRDGRVNTEAFF. In DNA, the CDR3 is TGTGCCAGCAGAGATGGCCGGGTGAACACTGAAGCTTTCTTT.

The rearrangement uses TRBV29-1 and TRBJ1-2; possible D gene TRBD1, 5 bases. The CDR3 totals 16 residues. The V gene lost 7 bases and the J gene lost 5 bases, with 26 bases spanning the gap. Germline lookup yields CDR1 SQVTM and CDR2 ANQGSEA. In nucleotides, the CDR3 is TGCAGCGCTGCGGCGTGGGGCGGGGACGGTAGATATGGCTACACCTTC. This sequence encodes CSAAAWGGDGRYGYTF.